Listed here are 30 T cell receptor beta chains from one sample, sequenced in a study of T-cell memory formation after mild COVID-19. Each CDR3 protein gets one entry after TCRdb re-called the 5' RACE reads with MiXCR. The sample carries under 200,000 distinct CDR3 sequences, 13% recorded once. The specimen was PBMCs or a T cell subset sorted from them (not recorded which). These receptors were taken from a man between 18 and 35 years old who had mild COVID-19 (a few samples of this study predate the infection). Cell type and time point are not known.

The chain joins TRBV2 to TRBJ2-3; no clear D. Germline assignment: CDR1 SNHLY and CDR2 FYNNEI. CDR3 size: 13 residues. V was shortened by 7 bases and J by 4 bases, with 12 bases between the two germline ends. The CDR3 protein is CASTRSVADTQYF. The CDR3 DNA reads TGTGCCAGCACTCGCTCGGTCGCAGATACGCAGTATTTT.

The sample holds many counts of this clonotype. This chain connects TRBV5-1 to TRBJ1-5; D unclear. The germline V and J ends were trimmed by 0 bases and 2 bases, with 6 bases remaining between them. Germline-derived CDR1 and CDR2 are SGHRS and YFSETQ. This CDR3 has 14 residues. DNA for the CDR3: TGCGCCAGCAGCTTGGCCGGAGGCAATCAGCCCCAGCATTTT. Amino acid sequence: CASSLAGGNQPQHF.

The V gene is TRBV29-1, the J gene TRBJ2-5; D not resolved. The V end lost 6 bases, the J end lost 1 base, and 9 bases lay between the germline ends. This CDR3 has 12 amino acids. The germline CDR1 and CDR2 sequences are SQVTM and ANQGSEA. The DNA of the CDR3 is TGCAGCGTCTCACCGAGCCAAGAGACCCAGTACTTC. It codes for CSVSPSQETQYF.

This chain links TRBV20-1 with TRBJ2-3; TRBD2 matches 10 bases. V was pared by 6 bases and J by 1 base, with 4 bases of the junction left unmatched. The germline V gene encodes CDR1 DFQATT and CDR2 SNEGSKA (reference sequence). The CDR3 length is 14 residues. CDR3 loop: CSASSGGGTDTQYF. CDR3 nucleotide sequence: TGCAGTGCGAGCAGCGGGGGGGGCACAGATACGCAGTATTTT.

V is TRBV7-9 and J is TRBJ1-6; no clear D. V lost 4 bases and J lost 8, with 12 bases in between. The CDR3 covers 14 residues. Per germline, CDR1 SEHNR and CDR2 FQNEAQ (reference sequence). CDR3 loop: CASSSSRTDSPLHF. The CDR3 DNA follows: TGTGCCAGCAGCTCGAGTCGAACCGATTCACCCCTCCACTTT.

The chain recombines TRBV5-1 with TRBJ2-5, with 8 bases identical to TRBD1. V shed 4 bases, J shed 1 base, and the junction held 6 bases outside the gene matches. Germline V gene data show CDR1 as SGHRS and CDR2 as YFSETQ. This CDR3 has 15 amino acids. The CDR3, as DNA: TGCGCCAGCAGCCCGGACAGGGCCGGCCAAGAGACCCAGTACTTC. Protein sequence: CASSPDRAGQETQYF.

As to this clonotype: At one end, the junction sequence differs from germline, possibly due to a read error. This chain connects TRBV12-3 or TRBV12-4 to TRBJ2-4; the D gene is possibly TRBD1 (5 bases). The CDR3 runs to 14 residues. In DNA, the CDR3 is TGTGCCAGCAGTTCCCAGGGTCCCAACAACATTCAGTACTTC. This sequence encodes CASSSQGPNNIQYF.

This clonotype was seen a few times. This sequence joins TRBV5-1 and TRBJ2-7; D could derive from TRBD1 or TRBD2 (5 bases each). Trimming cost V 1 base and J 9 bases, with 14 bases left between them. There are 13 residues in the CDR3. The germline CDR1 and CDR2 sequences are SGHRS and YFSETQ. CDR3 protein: CASSLYGDGLQYF. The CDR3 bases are TGCGCCAGCAGCTTGTACGGGGACGGATTGCAGTACTTC.

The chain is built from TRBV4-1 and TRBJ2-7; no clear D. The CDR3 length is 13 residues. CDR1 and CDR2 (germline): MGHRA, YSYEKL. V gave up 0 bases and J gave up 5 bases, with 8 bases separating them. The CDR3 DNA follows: TGCGCCAGCAGCCAAGAAAAAGGGAACGAGCAGTACTTC. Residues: CASSQEKGNEQYF.

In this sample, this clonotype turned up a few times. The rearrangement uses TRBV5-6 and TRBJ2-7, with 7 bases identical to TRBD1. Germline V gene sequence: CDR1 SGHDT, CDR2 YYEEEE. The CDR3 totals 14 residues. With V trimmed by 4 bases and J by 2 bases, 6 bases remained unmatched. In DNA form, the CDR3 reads TGTGCCAGCAGCCCTGGGACAGCTACCTACGAGCAGTACTTC. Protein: CASSPGTATYEQYF.

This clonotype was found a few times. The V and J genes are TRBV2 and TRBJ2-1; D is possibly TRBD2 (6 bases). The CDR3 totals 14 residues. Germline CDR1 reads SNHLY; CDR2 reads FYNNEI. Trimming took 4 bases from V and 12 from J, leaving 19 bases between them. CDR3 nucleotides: TGTGCCAGCAGTGGGGGAGGCGCCGGGGAGGTGCAGTTCTTC. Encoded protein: CASSGGGAGEVQFF.

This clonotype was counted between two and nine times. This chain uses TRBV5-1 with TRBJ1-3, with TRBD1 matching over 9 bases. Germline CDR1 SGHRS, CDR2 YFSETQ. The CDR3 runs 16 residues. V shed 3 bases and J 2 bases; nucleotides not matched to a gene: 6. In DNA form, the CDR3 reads TGCGCCAGCAGCTCCGCCGGGACAGGGACTGGAAACACCATATATTTT. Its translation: CASSSAGTGTGNTIYF. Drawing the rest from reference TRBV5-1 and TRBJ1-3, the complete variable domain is KAGVTQTPRYLIKTRGQQVTLSCSPISGHRSVSWYQQTPGQGLQFLFEYFSETQRNKGNFPGRFSGRQFSNSRSEMNVSTLELGDSALYLCASSSAGTGTGNTIYFGEGSWLTVV.

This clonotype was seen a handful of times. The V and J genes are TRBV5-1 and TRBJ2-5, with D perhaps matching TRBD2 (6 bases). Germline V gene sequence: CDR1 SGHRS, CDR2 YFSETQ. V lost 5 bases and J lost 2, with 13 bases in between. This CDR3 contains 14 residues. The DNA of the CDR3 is TGCGCCAGCAGGATAAGCGGACTACAAGAGACCCAGTACTTC. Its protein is CASRISGLQETQYF.

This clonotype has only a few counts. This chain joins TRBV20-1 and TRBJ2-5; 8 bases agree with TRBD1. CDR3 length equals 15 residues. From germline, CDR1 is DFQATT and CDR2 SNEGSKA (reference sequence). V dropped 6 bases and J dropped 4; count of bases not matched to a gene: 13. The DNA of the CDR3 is TGCAGTGCCCTGGACAGGGTGGTACCGACAGAGACCCAGTACTTC. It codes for CSALDRVVPTETQYF.

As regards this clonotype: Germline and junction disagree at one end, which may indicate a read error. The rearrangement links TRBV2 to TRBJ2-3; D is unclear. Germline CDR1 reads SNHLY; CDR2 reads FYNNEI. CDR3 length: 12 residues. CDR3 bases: TGTGCTAGCAGTGACCGATCGGATACGCAGTATTTT. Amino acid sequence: CASSDRSDTQYF.

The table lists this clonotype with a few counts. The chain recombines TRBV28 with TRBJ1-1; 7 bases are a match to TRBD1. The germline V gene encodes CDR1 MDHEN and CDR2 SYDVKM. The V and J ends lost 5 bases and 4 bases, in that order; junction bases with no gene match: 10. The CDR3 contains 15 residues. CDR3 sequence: CASSLNRGRSTEAFF. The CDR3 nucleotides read TGTGCCAGCAGTCTAAACAGGGGACGGAGCACTGAAGCTTTCTTT.

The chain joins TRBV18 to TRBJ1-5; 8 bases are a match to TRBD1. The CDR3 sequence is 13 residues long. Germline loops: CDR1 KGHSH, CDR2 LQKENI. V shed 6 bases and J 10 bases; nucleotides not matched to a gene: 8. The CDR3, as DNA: TGTGCCAGCTCCACGGGACAGGCCAACCCCCAGCATTTT. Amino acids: CASSTGQANPQHF.

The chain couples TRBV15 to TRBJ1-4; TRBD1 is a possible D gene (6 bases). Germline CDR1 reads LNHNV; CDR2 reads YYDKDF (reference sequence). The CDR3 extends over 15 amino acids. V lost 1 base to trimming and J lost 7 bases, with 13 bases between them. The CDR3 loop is CATSRVGGASEKLFF. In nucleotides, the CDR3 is TGTGCCACCAGCAGAGTCGGGGGGGCCAGTGAAAAACTGTTTTTT.

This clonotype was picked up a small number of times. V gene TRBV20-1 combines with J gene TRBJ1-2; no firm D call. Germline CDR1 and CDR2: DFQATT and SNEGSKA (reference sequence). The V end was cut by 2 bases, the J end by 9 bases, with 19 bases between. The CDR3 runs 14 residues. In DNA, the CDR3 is TGCAGTGCTAGAAAGTCCGCTATTAATGAGCGCTACACCTTC. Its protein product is CSARKSAINERYTF.

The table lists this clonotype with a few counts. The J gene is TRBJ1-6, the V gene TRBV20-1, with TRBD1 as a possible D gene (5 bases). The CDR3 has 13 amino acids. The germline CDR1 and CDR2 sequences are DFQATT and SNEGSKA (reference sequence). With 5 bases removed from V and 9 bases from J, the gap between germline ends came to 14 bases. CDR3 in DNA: TGCAGTGCTCAGCGAGGGGCCGGTTCACCCCTCCACTTT. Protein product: CSAQRGAGSPLHF.

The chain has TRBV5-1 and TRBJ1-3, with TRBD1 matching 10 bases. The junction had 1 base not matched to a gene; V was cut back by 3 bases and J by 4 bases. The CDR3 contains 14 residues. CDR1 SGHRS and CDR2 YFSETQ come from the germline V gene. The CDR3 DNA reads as TGCGCCAGCAGCTCGGACAGGGGGGGAAACACCATATATTTT. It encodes CASSSDRGGNTIYF.

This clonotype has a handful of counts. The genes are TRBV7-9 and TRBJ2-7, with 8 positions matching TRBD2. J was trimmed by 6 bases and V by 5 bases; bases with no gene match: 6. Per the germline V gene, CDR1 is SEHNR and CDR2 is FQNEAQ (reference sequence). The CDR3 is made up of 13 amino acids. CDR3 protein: CASSPREGGEQYF. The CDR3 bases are TGTGCCAGCAGCCCCCGGGAGGGCGGCGAGCAGTACTTC.

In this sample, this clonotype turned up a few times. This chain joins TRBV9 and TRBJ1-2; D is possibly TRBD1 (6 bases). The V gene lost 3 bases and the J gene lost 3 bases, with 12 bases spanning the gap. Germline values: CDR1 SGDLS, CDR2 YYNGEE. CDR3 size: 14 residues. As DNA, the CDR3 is TGTGCCAGCAGCGGGGACACAGGACACTATGGCTACACCTTC. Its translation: CASSGDTGHYGYTF.

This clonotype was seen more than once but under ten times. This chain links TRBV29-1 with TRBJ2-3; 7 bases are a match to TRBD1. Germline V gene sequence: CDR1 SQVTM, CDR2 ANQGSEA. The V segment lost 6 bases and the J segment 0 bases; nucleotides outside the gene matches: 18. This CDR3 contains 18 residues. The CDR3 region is CSVGWGSGQSTSTDTQYF. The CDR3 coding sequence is TGCAGCGTGGGATGGGGTTCGGGACAGTCTACTAGCACAGATACGCAGTATTTT.

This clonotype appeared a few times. CDR3: CAWSGTDQPQHF. The CDR3 coding sequence is TGTGCCTGGAGTGGGACCGACCAGCCCCAGCATTTT. The chain carries TRBV30 and TRBJ1-5, with D uncertain. The V gene's germline CDR1 is GTSNPN and CDR2 SVGIG (reference sequence). The CDR3 runs to 12 residues. Trimming stripped 1 base from V and 7 bases from J, with 8 bases between. Based on the CDR3 plus reference TRBV30 and TRBJ1-5, the full variable domain is SQTIHQWPATLVQPVGSPLSLECTVEGTSNPNLYWYRQAAGRGLQLLFYSVGIGQISSEVPQNLSASRPQDRQFILSSKKLLLSDSGFYLCAWSGTDQPQHFGDGTRLSIL.

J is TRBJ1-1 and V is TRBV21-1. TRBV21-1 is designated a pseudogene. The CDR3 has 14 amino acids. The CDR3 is CASSKQASIAEAFF. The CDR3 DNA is TGTGCCAGCAGCAAACAGGCTTCGATAGCTGAAGCTTTCTTT.

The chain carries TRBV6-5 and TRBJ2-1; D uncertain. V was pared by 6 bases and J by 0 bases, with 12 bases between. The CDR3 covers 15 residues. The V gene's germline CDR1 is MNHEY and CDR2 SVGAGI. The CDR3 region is CASSSLGSSYNEQFF. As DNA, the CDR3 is TGTGCCAGCAGCTCACTGGGTAGCTCCTACAATGAGCAGTTCTTC.

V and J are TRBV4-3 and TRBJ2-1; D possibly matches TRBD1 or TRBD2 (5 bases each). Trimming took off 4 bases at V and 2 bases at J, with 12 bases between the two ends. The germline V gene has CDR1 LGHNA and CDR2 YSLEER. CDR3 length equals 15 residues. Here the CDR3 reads CASSPEPGPYNEQFF. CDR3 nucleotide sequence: TGCGCCAGCAGCCCCGAACCGGGGCCCTACAATGAGCAGTTCTTC.

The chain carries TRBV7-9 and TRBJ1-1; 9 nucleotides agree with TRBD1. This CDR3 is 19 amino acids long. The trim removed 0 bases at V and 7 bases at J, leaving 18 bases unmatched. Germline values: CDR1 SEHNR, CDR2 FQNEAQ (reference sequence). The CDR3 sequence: CASSLAIPPGQGFDSEAFF. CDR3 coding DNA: TGTGCCAGCAGCTTAGCCATACCGCCGGGACAGGGCTTTGATAGTGAAGCTTTCTTT.

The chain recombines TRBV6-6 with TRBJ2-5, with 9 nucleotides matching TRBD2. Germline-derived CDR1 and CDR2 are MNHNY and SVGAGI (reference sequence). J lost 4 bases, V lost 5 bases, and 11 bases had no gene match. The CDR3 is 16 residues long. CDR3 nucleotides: TGTGCCAGCAGTACCTCCCGCGGGGGGGCTCGAGAGACCCAGTACTTC. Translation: CASSTSRGGARETQYF.